The rows below give T cell receptor beta chains drawn from one sample of a study of CD8+ T cells in alopecia areata. The assay was immunoSEQ multiplex PCR, and TCRdb's table has in-frame clones only and misses some. The sample carries more than 12,000 clones, over 55% recorded once. The sample was skin, taken at week 0. The source is a human donor with alopecia areata. Both conserved end residues are part of each CDR3. The order of the fields is D gene, clone size, V gene, J gene, CDR3 DNA, CDR3 protein. D genes are given only for firm matches. Only some rows state a clone size, as once, few, many or a class for expanded clones.

TRBD1	-	TRBV7-7	TRBJ2-6	TGTGCTAGCAGCCCGAGCTGGTTGGGGACAGGGGACCTTTCTGGGGCCAACGTCCTGACTTTC	CASSPSWLGTGDLSGANVLTF
TRBD1	-	TRBV28	TRBJ2-7	TGTGCCGCATCTACAGGGGGAGTCCTAGAGCAGTACTTC	CAASTGGVLEQYF
-	-	TRBV2	TRBJ2-7	TGTGCCAGCAGTGATACGGGACGACCCTACGAGCAGTACTTC	CASSDTGRPYEQYF
-	-	TRBV11-2	TRBJ2-7	TGTGCCAGCAGCTTAAGCACCCCCTCCTACGAGCAGTACTTC	CASSLSTPSYEQYF
-	-	TRBV15	TRBJ2-3	TGTGCCACCAGCAGAGATCGGAGGGCAGATACGCAGTATTTT	CATSRDRRADTQYF
-	-	TRBV27	TRBJ1-1	TGTGCCAGCAGTTCCCCCAATAACCCCACTGAAGCTTTCTTT	CASSSPNNPTEAFF
TRBD1	few	TRBV5-1	TRBJ2-7	TGCGCCAGCAGGGGCCGGGACAGGCACTACGAGCAGTACTTC	CASRGRDRHYEQYF
-	-	TRBV12-2	TRBJ1-5	TGTGCAAGTCGCTTATCGGGTCAGCCCCAGCATTTT	CASRLSGQPQHF
-	-	TRBV27	TRBJ2-2	TGTGCCAGCAGTTTGAGTAGCAGACATTCCCGGGAGCTGTTTTTT	CASSLSSRHSRELFF
TRBD2	-	TRBV30	TRBJ2-5	TGTGCCTGGGGGGGACGGGGGGTCCAAGAGACCCAGTACTTC	CAWGGRGVQETQYF
TRBD1	few	TRBV7-8	TRBJ2-7	TGTGCCAGCAGCTTCGCGACAGGGGGCGACGGCTCCTACGAGCAGTACTTC	CASSFATGGDGSYEQYF
-	-	TRBV15	TRBJ1-1	TGTGCCACCAGCAGTCCCTTCACACGGAGGGCGAACACTGAAGCTTTCTTT	CATSSPFTRRANTEAFF
-	-	TRBV18	TRBJ1-5	TGTGCCAGCTCACCCCAACAGGGAAATCAGCCCCAGCATTTT	CASSPQQGNQPQHF
TRBD1	-	TRBV5-1	TRBJ2-4	TGCGCCAGCAGCTCGCGACAGGGATGGAACATTCAGTACTTC	CASSSRQGWNIQYF
TRBD2	once	TRBV7-8	TRBJ2-3	TGTGCCAGCAGCTTAGTCGGGGCTAGCGGGGGGGCTACGCAGTATTTT	CASSLVGASGGATQYF
-	-	TRBV2	TRBJ2-5	TGTGCCAGCAGTATGGGGACCCAGTACTTC	CASSMGTQYF
TRBD1	-	TRBV6-5	TRBJ2-1	TGTGCCAGCAGAACCGGACAGGGCTCCTACAATGAGCAGTTCTTC	CASRTGQGSYNEQFF
-	few	TRBV5-6	TRBJ2-2	TGTGCCAGCAGCTTAAGCGGCGGGGAGCTGTTTTTT	CASSLSGGELFF
-	-	TRBV11-1	TRBJ2-1	TGTGCCAGCAGCCCACCCCCGGGGACAATCAGCTCCTACAATGAGCAGTTCTTC	CASSPPPGTISSYNEQFF
-	-	TRBV7-2	TRBJ2-6	TGTGCCAGCAGCCCACAGGACTCTGGGGCCAACGTCCTGACTTTC	CASSPQDSGANVLTF
-	few	TRBV18	TRBJ1-2	TGTGCCAGCTCACCCCAGGGGAAAGATGGCTACACCTTC	CASSPQGKDGYTF
TRBD1	-	TRBV11-3	TRBJ2-1	TGTGCCAGCAGCTCCTACACCGGGACAGGATCCTACAATGAGCAGTTCTTC	CASSSYTGTGSYNEQFF
-	-	TRBV27	TRBJ1-1	TGTGCCAGCTATATGACAGTGAACACTGAAGCTTTCTTT	CASYMTVNTEAFF
-	-	TRBV7-2	TRBJ1-3	TGTGCCAGCAGCTTAGATTCCAGGGCTGGAAACACCATATATTTT	CASSLDSRAGNTIYF
TRBD1	-	TRBV11-2	TRBJ1-4	TGTGCCAGCAGCTCCAACAGACAGGGGAGGGAAAAACTGTTTTTT	CASSSNRQGREKLFF
-	-	TRBV5-1	TRBJ2-5	TGCGCCAGCAGCTCCACCCGACTAGACCTACAGAAGACCCAGTACTTC	CASSSTRLDLQKTQYF
-	-	TRBV4-2	TRBJ1-5	TGTGCCAGCAGCCAAGAGGACAGCAGACTTCAGCCCCAGCATTTT	CASSQEDSRLQPQHF
TRBD1	few	TRBV19	TRBJ2-4	TGTGCCAGTAGTATAGATCGAGGGACAGGGGGAAACATTCAGTACTTC	CASSIDRGTGGNIQYF
TRBD1	few	TRBV5-1	TRBJ2-1	TGCGCCAGCAGCTTGGACAGGGGCTCCTACAATGAGCAGTTCTTC	CASSLDRGSYNEQFF
-	-	TRBV5-4	TRBJ2-7	TGTGCCAGCAGCTTGGTTCCGGGATCCTACGAGCAGTACTTC	CASSLVPGSYEQYF
TRBD1	-	TRBV28	TRBJ2-1	TGTGCCAGCAGTCGAGGGACAGGCTTCTCCTACAATGAGCAGTTCTTC	CASSRGTGFSYNEQFF
-	few	TRBV21-1	TRBJ1-5	TGTGCCAGCAGCCTCCCGGGACAGGGGGAAATTGGCAATCAGCCCCAGCATTTT	CASSLPGQGEIGNQPQHF
-	-	TRBV6-5	TRBJ1-2	TGTGCCAGCAGTTACCGCCAGGGGAGGACGGACTATGGCTACACCTTC	CASSYRQGRTDYGYTF
-	few	TRBV5-8	TRBJ1-2	TGTGCCAGCAGCTTGGCAAGGACTGGGGTTTACTATGGCTACACCTTC	CASSLARTGVYYGYTF
-	-	TRBV28	TRBJ1-4	TGTGCCAGCAGTTTATTTCGTGTCGGGGGTGCTAATGAAAAACTGTTTTTT	CASSLFRVGGANEKLFF
-	-	TRBV11-1	TRBJ2-3	TGTGCCAGCAGCTTAATGTCGGGTCCCACAGATACGCAGTATTTT	CASSLMSGPTDTQYF
-	-	TRBV5-1	TRBJ2-3	TGCGCCAGCAGCTTCCACAGGGATTTACCACCCACAGATACGCAGTATTTT	CASSFHRDLPPTDTQYF
-	few	TRBV28	TRBJ1-5	TGTGCCAGCAGTATGGGGTTTGGGCCCCAGCATTTT	CASSMGFGPQHF
-	-	TRBV19	TRBJ1-2	TGTGCCAGTAGTAAAGGTGGAGGGGACTATGGCTACACCTTC	CASSKGGGDYGYTF
-	few	TRBV7-2	TRBJ2-3	TGTGCCAGCAGCTACACATCCGTCGGGACACCTAGCACAGATACGCAGTATTTT	CASSYTSVGTPSTDTQYF
-	-	TRBV30	TRBJ2-7	TGTGCCTGGAGTATTTACAGCCCCTACGAGCAGTACTTC	CAWSIYSPYEQYF
TRBD2	-	TRBV7-2	TRBJ2-3	TGTGCCAGCAGCGCTTACGCGGGGGACAGCACAGATACGCAGTATTTT	CASSAYAGDSTDTQYF
-	-	TRBV7-6	TRBJ2-5	TGTGCCAGCAGCTTAGACAGGATGGGGACCCGGTACCAAGAGACCCAGTACTTC	CASSLDRMGTRYQETQYF
TRBD2	once	TRBV6-6	TRBJ2-3	TGTGCCAGCAAGTGGCGGGGGGGCGGAGATACGCAGTATTTT	CASKWRGGGDTQYF
-	few	TRBV27	TRBJ2-7	TGTGCCAGCAGTTTAGGTCGGGGGCGAAGCTCCTACGAGCAGTACTTC	CASSLGRGRSSYEQYF
TRBD1	few	TRBV11-2	TRBJ1-2	TGTGCCAGCAGCTCGACAGGGGCCGGAGGCTACACCTTC	CASSSTGAGGYTF
TRBD1	-	TRBV4-3	TRBJ1-1	TGCGCCAGCAGCTTCCGGACAGGGTTGAACGCTGAAGCTTTCTTT	CASSFRTGLNAEAFF
-	-	TRBV5-6	TRBJ1-1	TGTGCCAGCAGCTTGGATTGGGGGAACACTGAAGCTTTCTTT	CASSLDWGNTEAFF
TRBD1	few	TRBV28	TRBJ2-7	TGTGCCAGCAGTTTACCGCGGGACAGGTACTACGAGCAGTACTTC	CASSLPRDRYYEQYF
TRBD1	-	TRBV28	TRBJ1-2	TGTGCCAGCAGTTGGACAGGGGGCCATGGCTACACCTTC	CASSWTGGHGYTF
-	once	TRBV5-1	TRBJ2-7	TGCGCCAGCAGCTTGGGACAGGTCTACGAGCAGTACTTC	CASSLGQVYEQYF